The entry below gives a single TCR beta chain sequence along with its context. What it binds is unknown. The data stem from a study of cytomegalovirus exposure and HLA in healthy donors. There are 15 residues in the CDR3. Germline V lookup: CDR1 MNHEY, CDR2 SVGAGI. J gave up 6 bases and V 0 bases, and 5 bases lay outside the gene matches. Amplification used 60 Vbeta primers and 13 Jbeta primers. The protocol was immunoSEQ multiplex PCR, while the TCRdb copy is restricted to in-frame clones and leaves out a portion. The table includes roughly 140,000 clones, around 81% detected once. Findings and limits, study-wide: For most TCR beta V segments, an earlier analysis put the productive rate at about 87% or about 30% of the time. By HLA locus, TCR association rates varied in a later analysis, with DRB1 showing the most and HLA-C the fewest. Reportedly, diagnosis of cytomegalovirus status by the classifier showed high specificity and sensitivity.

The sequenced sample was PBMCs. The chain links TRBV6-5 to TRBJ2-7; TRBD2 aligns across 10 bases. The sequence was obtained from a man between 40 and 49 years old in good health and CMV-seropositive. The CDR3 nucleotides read TGTGCCAGCAGTTACTCGGGGAGCGGGAGGGTCGAGCAGTACTTC. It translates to CASSYSGSGRVEQYF.